Listed here are 29 T cell receptor beta chains from one sample, sequenced in a study of T cells of healthy individuals. Via MiXCR, TCRdb re-called the 5' RACE reads, giving one row per CDR3 protein. Counted here are roughly 76,000 distinct CDR3 sequences, more than 4.5% occurring once; the ten biggest clones make up 7% to 9%. The receptor source for this set is a female donor in good health.

This clonotype occurred many times. The rearrangement uses TRBV6-6 and TRBJ1-2; D unresolved. CDR1 is MNHNY and CDR2 is SVGAGI in the germline V gene (reference sequence). This CDR3 has 15 residues. The V and J ends lost 0 bases and 4 bases respectively, with 12 bases between them. CDR3 region: CASSYSKAERYGYTF. Written as DNA, the CDR3 is TGTGCCAGCAGTTACTCGAAAGCGGAACGCTATGGCTACACCTTC.

This clonotype was detected a few times. This may come from a read error, since a much larger clone is one base off. The chain has TRBV20-1 and TRBJ2-4; D tentatively reads TRBD1 or TRBD2 (5 bases each). In germline, CDR1 is DFQATT, CDR2 SNEGSKA (reference sequence). The CDR3 has 15 residues. The CDR3 nucleotides are TGCAGTGCTAGAGAACATAGTGGGACCAAAACCATTCAGTACTTC. This gives the protein CSAREHSGTKTIQYF.

The chain employs TRBV7-2 and TRBJ2-3; D is unresolved. The CDR3 sequence is 13 residues long. Per germline, CDR1 SGHTA and CDR2 FQGNSA. The V end lost 3 bases, the J end lost 6 bases, and 10 bases lay between the germline ends. CDR3 sequence (DNA): TGTGCCAGCAGCTTCGGCCAGGACGATACGCAGTATTTT. This codes for CASSFGQDDTQYF.

This clonotype was found many times. The chain is built from TRBV25-1 and TRBJ2-5, with TRBD1 identical over 10 bases. Trimming took 8 bases from V and 5 from J; bases not matched to a gene: 8. The CDR3 loop spans 14 amino acids. Germline V lookup: CDR1 MGHDK, CDR2 SYGVNS. The CDR3 nucleotides read TGTGCCAGCGGACTAGGACAGGGGGTGGAGACCCAGTACTTC. It translates to CASGLGQGVETQYF.

This clonotype has more than one count but fewer than ten. The chain employs TRBV19 and TRBJ1-2; 8 bases match TRBD1. Germline V gives CDR1 LNHDA, CDR2 SQIVND (reference sequence). The CDR3 sequence is 16 residues long. The V segment lost 6 bases and the J segment 2 bases; nucleotides outside the gene matches: 11. The CDR3 sequence: CASRWAGGALNYGYTF. The CDR3 nucleotides are TGTGCCAGTAGGTGGGCAGGGGGCGCGTTGAACTATGGCTACACCTTC.

The chain is built from TRBV20-1 and TRBJ2-7; 7 positions agree with TRBD2. J was trimmed by 4 bases and V by 5 bases; bases with no gene match: 11. The CDR3 runs 14 residues. CDR1 DFQATT and CDR2 SNEGSKA come from the germline V gene (reference sequence). The CDR3 is CSARPREKEYEQYF. The CDR3, as DNA: TGCAGTGCTCGGCCGCGGGAGAAGGAGTACGAGCAGTACTTC.

The gene calls are TRBV7-2 and TRBJ1-1, with D possibly being TRBD1 (5 bases). V lost 2 bases and J 6 bases, leaving 13 bases between the germline ends. This CDR3 spans 14 amino acids. The germline V gene has CDR1 SGHTA and CDR2 FQGNSA. The CDR3 region is CASSLHQGRSEAFF. CDR3 nucleotide sequence: TGTGCCAGCAGCTTACACCAGGGTCGGTCTGAAGCTTTCTTT.

This clonotype has at least ten counts. This sequence joins TRBV12-3 or TRBV12-4 and TRBJ1-1; D gene ambiguous. There are 12 residues in the CDR3. V lost 6 bases and J lost 9, with 14 bases in between. CDR3 protein: CASSPTSFKAFF. The DNA of the CDR3 is TGTGCCAGCAGCCCTACCTCGTTTAAAGCTTTCTTT.

This clonotype was counted at least ten times. This chain joins TRBV30 and TRBJ2-1, with D perhaps TRBD1 (5 bases). V was clipped by 0 bases and J by 3 bases, with 12 bases between them. This CDR3 has 15 residues. Germline CDR1 and CDR2: GTSNPN and SVGIG (reference sequence). CDR3 region: CAWSVRWQGYNEQFF. The CDR3 DNA follows: TGTGCCTGGAGTGTAAGGTGGCAGGGCTACAATGAGCAGTTCTTC. Based on the CDR3 plus reference TRBV30 and TRBJ2-1, the full variable domain is SQTIHQWPATLVQPVGSPLSLECTVEGTSNPNLYWYRQAAGRGLQLLFYSVGIGQISSEVPQNLSASRPQDRQFILSSKKLLLSDSGFYLCAWSVRWQGYNEQFFGPGTRLTVL.

This clonotype was recorded many times. The rearrangement links TRBV10-3 to TRBJ2-1; no clear D. Germline V gene sequence: CDR1 ENHRY, CDR2 SYGVKD. There are 14 residues in the CDR3. V was pared by 2 bases and J by 0 bases, with 5 bases between. For the CDR3, the DNA is TGTGCCATCAGTGAGCTTAGCTCCTACAATGAGCAGTTCTTC. Its translation is CAISELSSYNEQFF.

This rearrangement joins TRBV6-5 to TRBJ1-6; 7 bases are shared with TRBD1. Trimming took 2 bases from V and 10 from J; bases not matched to a gene: 5. This CDR3 region has 14 residues. Germline assignment: CDR1 MNHEY and CDR2 SVGAGI. The CDR3 loop reads CASSYEGARSPLHF. CDR3 sequence (DNA): TGTGCCAGCAGTTACGAGGGGGCGCGGTCACCCCTCCACTTT.

This clonotype turned up a few times. This sequence joins TRBV20-1 and TRBJ1-1; D not certain. Trimming took 2 bases from V and 1 from J, leaving 8 bases between them. Germline CDR1 is DFQATT and CDR2 is SNEGSKA (reference sequence). The CDR3 has 13 residues. DNA of the CDR3: TGCAGTGCTAGAATCGGAACGAACACTGAAGCTTTCTTT. It translates to CSARIGTNTEAFF.

This clonotype was recorded at least ten times. The J gene is TRBJ1-1, the V gene TRBV13; no firm D call. This CDR3 is built from 13 residues. CDR1 and CDR2 (germline): PRHDT, FYEKMQ (reference sequence). The V and J ends lost 1 base and 7 bases respectively, with 10 bases between them. This CDR3 reads CASSLVPGDEAFF. The DNA of the CDR3 is TGTGCCAGCAGCTTAGTCCCTGGGGATGAAGCTTTCTTT.

There are many counts of this clonotype. The chain carries TRBV4-3 and TRBJ2-2; 8 bases match TRBD2. Germline assignment: CDR1 LGHNA and CDR2 YSLEER. V lost 8 bases to trimming and J lost 5 bases; unmatched junction nucleotides: 10. The CDR3 totals 15 residues. The CDR3 reads CASGSGSRITGELFF. In DNA form, the CDR3 reads TGCGCCAGCGGGAGCGGGAGTAGAATAACCGGGGAGCTGTTTTTT.

The rearrangement joins TRBV7-2 to TRBJ2-7, with D maybe TRBD1 (5 bases). Trimming took off 4 bases at V and 0 bases at J, with 13 bases between the two ends. The CDR3 is 15 residues long. Germline CDR1 is SGHTA and CDR2 is FQGNSA. CDR3 region: CASSWSRQGSYEQYF. The CDR3 DNA is TGTGCCAGCAGCTGGTCCAGGCAGGGCTCCTACGAGCAGTACTTC.

The V and J genes are TRBV6-1 and TRBJ1-2, with D unresolved. This CDR3 spans 11 amino acids. Trimming stripped 6 bases from V and 8 bases from J, with 10 bases between. The germline gives CDR1 MNHNS, CDR2 SASEGT. CDR3: CASRPGGGYTF. CDR3 in DNA: TGTGCCAGCAGGCCGGGAGGGGGCTACACCTTC.

The genes are TRBV9 and TRBJ2-1, with D perhaps matching TRBD1 (5 bases). V lost 0 bases and J lost 7, with 14 bases in between. The CDR3 runs to 15 residues. CDR1 is SGDLS and CDR2 is YYNGEE in the germline V gene. The CDR3, as DNA: TGTGCCAGCAGCGTAGGGGCAGGGAAGGGGAATGAGCAGTTCTTC. Residues: CASSVGAGKGNEQFF.

Only one count was recorded for this clonotype. This clone may be a read error of a much larger clone one base away. This sequence joins TRBV10-3 and TRBJ2-3; the D is unclear. Germline CDR1 reads ENHRY; CDR2 reads SYGVKD. The CDR3 is made up of 12 amino acids. This CDR3 reads CVISAFADTQYF. As DNA, the CDR3 is TGTGTCATCAGTGCCTTCGCAGATACGCAGTATTTT.

This clonotype was counted ten times or more. The chain is built from TRBV9 and TRBJ1-5; the D gene is possibly TRBD1 (5 bases). Trimming cost V 8 bases and J 7 bases, with 16 bases left between them. This CDR3 has 13 residues. The germline V gene has CDR1 SGDLS and CDR2 YYNGEE. The CDR3 DNA follows: TGTGCCAGTTTCCCGGGGACCAAGCAGCCCCAGCATTTT. It encodes CASFPGTKQPQHF.

In this sample, this clonotype turned up many times. J is TRBJ1-1 and V is TRBV5-1; 9 nucleotides agree with TRBD1. Germline V gene sequence: CDR1 SGHRS, CDR2 YFSETQ. CDR3 size: 15 residues. Trimming cost V 4 bases and J 5 bases; bases outside gene matches: 9. The CDR3 nucleotides are TGCGCCAGCAGCACCCGGACAGGGGAAGGGACTGAAGCTTTCTTT. Translation: CASSTRTGEGTEAFF.

A few counts support this clonotype. V usage is TRBV28 and J usage is TRBJ1-5; TRBD1 aligns across 8 bases. This CDR3 spans 18 amino acids. CDR1 and CDR2 from the germline V gene are MDHEN and SYDVKM. The V gene end was trimmed by 6 bases and the J gene end by 5 bases; junction bases not matched to a gene: 18. The CDR3 spells CASSAVFKTGQGDQPQHF. The CDR3 nucleotides read TGTGCCAGCAGCGCTGTATTCAAGACCGGACAGGGTGATCAGCCCCAGCATTTT. Full variable domain (outside the CDR3, taken from reference TRBV28 and TRBJ1-5): DVKVTQSSRYLVKRTGEKVFLECVQDMDHENMFWYRQDPGLGLRLIYFSYDVKMKEKGDIPEGYSVSREKKERFSLILESASTNQTSMYLCASSAVFKTGQGDQPQHFGDGTRLSIL.

This clonotype appeared many times. The chain links TRBV6-5 to TRBJ2-6; D unresolved. This CDR3 region has 14 residues. Trimming took 7 bases from V and 0 from J, leaving 7 bases between them. Germline V gives CDR1 MNHEY, CDR2 SVGAGI. The CDR3 spells CASTRSSGANVLTF. In nucleotides, the CDR3 is TGTGCCAGCACCAGGTCCTCTGGGGCCAACGTCCTGACTTTC.

This clonotype was observed many times. The rearrangement links TRBV4-1 to TRBJ2-6; D remains ambiguous. Germline values: CDR1 MGHRA, CDR2 YSYEKL. The CDR3 spans 17 residues. V lost 4 bases to trimming and J lost 4 bases, with 17 bases between them. DNA for the CDR3: TGCGCCAGCAGCCCGACCTCGACCGCATCCGGGGCCAACGTCCTGACTTTC. Amino acids: CASSPTSTASGANVLTF.

This clonotype was counted between two and nine times. This sequence joins TRBV4-3 and TRBJ1-2; D perhaps matches TRBD1 (5 bases). Trimming shortened V by 0 bases and J by 8 bases, and 16 bases separated the two germline ends. CDR3 size: 15 residues. The germline V gene encodes CDR1 LGHNA and CDR2 YSLEER. The CDR3 loop reads CASSQEPAGAQGYTF. The DNA of the CDR3 is TGCGCCAGCAGCCAAGAGCCGGCTGGGGCGCAAGGCTACACCTTC.

This clonotype has more than one count but fewer than ten. The rearrangement joins TRBV12-3 or TRBV12-4 to TRBJ1-2; D is unclear. Trimming stripped 3 bases from V and 7 bases from J, with 12 bases between. The CDR3 is 13 amino acids. CDR3: CASSLNGATGYTF. In DNA, the CDR3 is TGTGCCAGCAGTTTGAACGGAGCGACTGGCTACACCTTC.

This clonotype was detected many times. CDR3 protein: CASTPEWAAGGLSGANVLTF. CDR3 nucleotide sequence: TGTGCCAGCACCCCGGAATGGGCAGCGGGAGGACTCTCTGGGGCCAACGTCCTGACTTTC. The V and J genes are TRBV6-2 or TRBV6-3 and TRBJ2-6; the match to TRBD2 covers 9 bases. V lost 7 bases to trimming and J lost 0 bases; unmatched junction nucleotides: 16. The CDR3 spans 20 residues. The V gene's germline CDR1 is MNHEY and CDR2 SVGEGT.

This clonotype was counted ten times or more. The V gene is TRBV2, the J gene TRBJ1-1; D is undetermined. Germline V gene sequence: CDR1 SNHLY, CDR2 FYNNEI. V lost 6 bases to trimming and J lost 0 bases, with 8 bases between them. CDR3 length: 13 residues. The CDR3 region is CASSEHLNTEAFF. CDR3 nucleotide sequence: TGTGCCAGCAGCGAGCATTTGAACACTGAAGCTTTCTTT.

This clonotype was counted at least ten times. This chain joins TRBV5-4 and TRBJ1-1; no definite D call. The V and J ends lost 4 bases and 6 bases respectively, with 10 bases between them. The CDR3 is 12 residues long. Germline-derived CDR1 and CDR2 are SGHNT and YYREEE (reference sequence). The CDR3 reads CASSQMGSEAFF. CDR3 DNA: TGTGCCAGCAGCCAAATGGGGTCTGAAGCTTTCTTT.

This clonotype was recorded many times. The chain has TRBV4-3 and TRBJ2-1; 8 bases line up with TRBD2. The CDR3 length is 14 residues. Trimming removed 5 bases from V and 4 bases from J; junction bases left unmatched: 4. From germline, CDR1 is LGHNA and CDR2 YSLEER. CDR3 residues: CASSSSGQYNEQFF. The CDR3 nucleotides read TGCGCCAGCAGCTCTAGCGGGCAATACAATGAGCAGTTCTTC.